One and the same sample provided the 32 T cell receptor beta chains below, sequenced in a study of breast tumors, draining lymph nodes, adjacent tissues. TCRdb used MiXCR to reprocess the multiplex PCR reads, holding one entry per CDR3 protein. The table shows some 120,000 distinct CDR3 sequences, with 15% to 20% occurring only once. Samples came from axillary lymph nodes draining the breast cancer. Sequencing was done on a sample of axillary lymph node tissue. The receptors derive from a female donor with breast cancer. Some clones in this sample may be carry-over from other donors' samples.

The sample holds many counts of this clonotype. The genes are TRBV6-5 and TRBJ2-1, with D perhaps TRBD1 (5 bases). This CDR3 has 13 amino acids. Germline CDR1 and CDR2: MNHEY and SVGAGI. Trimming took 0 bases from V and 11 from J, leaving 11 bases between them. The CDR3 DNA follows: TGTGCCAGCAGTTACTCGGCAGGGCCGAAGCAGTTCTTC. It yields the protein CASSYSAGPKQFF.

On this clonotype: A read error may be the cause here, since a much bigger clone is one base away. This rearrangement joins TRBV3-1 to TRBJ2-7; D may be TRBD1 (6 bases). The CDR3 has 14 residues. Germline CDR1 and CDR2: LGHDT and YNNKEL (reference sequence). V lost 1 base to trimming and J lost 3 bases, with 10 bases between them. CDR3 in amino acids: CASSQGTEGYEQYF. The CDR3 DNA reads TGTGCCAGCAGCCAAGGGACAGAGGGCTACGAGCAGTACTTC.

This clonotype was seen ten or more times. The chain employs TRBV15 and TRBJ2-1; perhaps TRBD2 as D (5 bases). The CDR3 is made up of 15 amino acids. Looked up from germline, CDR1 is LNHNV and CDR2 is YYDKDF (reference sequence). Trimming stripped 2 bases from V and 6 bases from J, with 14 bases between. The chain's CDR3 is CATSRRPETSNEQFF. The CDR3 bases are TGTGCCACCAGCAGACGCCCCGAAACTAGCAATGAGCAGTTCTTC.

As to this clonotype: This may arise from a read error, as a much more abundant clone is one base away. The chain combines TRBV5-1 with TRBJ2-2; D is possibly TRBD2 (5 bases). This CDR3 spans 13 amino acids. Germline loops: CDR1 SGHRS, CDR2 YFSETQ. The CDR3 nucleotides are TGCGCCAGCAGCTCACAGAGCACCGGGAAGCTGTTTTTT. It codes for CASSSQSTGKLFF.

This clonotype was recorded at least ten times. The V gene is TRBV2, the J gene TRBJ1-5; TRBD1 agrees at 7 bases. The CDR3 sequence is 15 residues long. Germline V lookup: CDR1 SNHLY, CDR2 FYNNEI. V dropped 7 bases and J dropped 5; count of bases not matched to a gene: 11. The CDR3 loop reads CASNRDSTPDQPQHF. In nucleotides, the CDR3 is TGTGCCAGCAACAGGGACAGCACTCCGGATCAGCCCCAGCATTTT. Full variable domain (remainder filled in from reference TRBV2 and TRBJ1-5): EPEVTQTPSHQVTQMGQEVILRCVPISNHLYFYWYRQILGQKVEFLVSFYNNEISEKSEIFDDQFSVERPDGSNFTLKIRSTKLEDSAMYFCASNRDSTPDQPQHFGDGTRLSIL.

There are many counts of this clonotype. The chain has TRBV5-1 and TRBJ1-2; D uncertain. With 1 base removed from V and 4 bases from J, the gap between germline ends came to 11 bases. Per germline, CDR1 SGHRS and CDR2 YFSETQ. This CDR3 is 14 amino acids long. Here the CDR3 DNA reads TGCGCCAGCAGCTTGAATCCGCCTTTCTATGGCTACACCTTC. Amino acid sequence: CASSLNPPFYGYTF.

This clonotype was seen many times. CDR3 protein: CSARDLEESTDTQYF. In DNA, the CDR3 is TGCAGTGCTAGAGATCTGGAAGAGAGCACAGATACGCAGTATTTT. The chain carries TRBV20-1 and TRBJ2-3; no reliable D call. Trimming cost V 0 bases and J 0 bases, with 10 bases left between them. CDR1 DFQATT and CDR2 SNEGSKA come from the germline V gene (reference sequence). The CDR3 is made up of 15 amino acids.

This clonotype was recorded many times. The rearrangement joins TRBV12-3 or TRBV12-4 to TRBJ1-5; 8 bases are shared with TRBD1. The CDR3 is made up of 14 amino acids. V dropped 6 bases and J dropped 2; count of bases not matched to a gene: 3. CDR3 DNA: TGTGCCAGCAGCAAGGACAGGGGCAATCAGCCCCAGCATTTT. This codes for CASSKDRGNQPQHF.

In this sample, this clonotype turned up many times. J is TRBJ1-6 and V is TRBV6-6; 7 positions agree with TRBD1. The ends lost 5 bases at V and 7 bases at J; junction bases unmatched: 5. The germline CDR1 and CDR2 sequences are MNHNY and SVGAGI (reference sequence). The CDR3 totals 14 residues. Here the CDR3 DNA reads TGTGCCAGCAGTCGGGACAGAACAAATTCACCCCTCCACTTT. As protein: CASSRDRTNSPLHF.

At least ten counts were recorded for this clonotype. This chain connects TRBV9 to TRBJ2-2; no clear D gene. Germline V gene sequence: CDR1 SGDLS, CDR2 YYNGEE. V was trimmed by 4 bases and J by 0 bases, leaving 13 bases between them. CDR3 length equals 16 residues. The CDR3 DNA reads as TGTGCCAGCAGCCGGACCTGGATGTCGAACACCGGGGAGCTGTTTTTT. It yields the protein CASSRTWMSNTGELFF.

This clonotype has only a few counts. V usage is TRBV14 and J usage is TRBJ2-3, with unresolved D. The CDR3 has 13 residues. CDR1 SGHDN and CDR2 FVKESK come from the germline V gene. The V and J ends lost 0 bases and 4 bases respectively, with 5 bases between them. The CDR3 DNA reads as TGTGCCAGCAGCCAAGATTGGGCAGATACGCAGTATTTT. It translates to CASSQDWADTQYF. Combining the CDR3 with reference TRBV14 and TRBJ2-3 gives the whole variable domain EAGVTQFPSHSVIEKGQTVTLRCDPISGHDNLYWYRRVMGKEIKFLLHFVKESKQDESGMPNNRFLAERTGGTYSTLKVQPAELEDSGVYFCASSQDWADTQYFGPGTRLTVL.

This clonotype has ten or more counts. The genes are TRBV2 and TRBJ2-5, with 8 nucleotides matching TRBD2. The trim removed 4 bases at V and 2 bases at J, leaving 3 bases unmatched. CDR1 and CDR2 from the germline V gene are SNHLY and FYNNEI. This CDR3 is built from 14 residues. CDR3 sequence: CASSAGGYQETQYF. The DNA of the CDR3 is TGTGCCAGCAGTGCGGGAGGGTATCAAGAGACCCAGTACTTC.

There are many counts of this clonotype. The genes are TRBV4-1 and TRBJ2-3; D uncertain. V dropped 1 base and J dropped 1 base, with 3 bases sitting between them. The germline gives CDR1 MGHRA, CDR2 YSYEKL. This CDR3 has 13 amino acids. The DNA for the CDR3 is TGCGCCAGCAGCCAAGTGGGCACAGATACGCAGTATTTT. Encoded protein: CASSQVGTDTQYF.

This clonotype has at least ten counts. V gene TRBV7-8 combines with J gene TRBJ1-6, with D uncertain. CDR1 and CDR2 (germline): SGHVS, FQNEAQ. The CDR3 is 15 amino acids. Trimming took 1 base from V and 7 from J, leaving 11 bases between them. CDR3 in amino acids: CASSLDERWNSPLHF. The CDR3 nucleotides are TGTGCCAGCAGCTTAGACGAGAGGTGGAATTCACCCCTCCACTTT.

This clonotype has ten or more counts. This chain links TRBV20-1 with TRBJ2-7; TRBD1 aligns across 7 bases. Per the germline V gene, CDR1 is DFQATT and CDR2 is SNEGSKA (reference sequence). The V segment lost 1 base and the J segment 0 bases; nucleotides outside the gene matches: 3. The CDR3 consists of 14 residues. The CDR3 DNA reads TGCAGTGCTAGAGGCAGGGGGAGCTCCTACGAGCAGTACTTC. Protein sequence: CSARGRGSSYEQYF.

Remarks on this clonotype: A read error may be the cause here, since a much bigger clone is one base away. The V gene is TRBV19, the J gene TRBJ1-3; 12 bases are a match to TRBD1. The CDR3 consists of 16 residues. Germline assignment: CDR1 LNHDA and CDR2 SQIVND (reference sequence). The ends lost 9 bases at V and 9 bases at J; junction bases unmatched: 15. The CDR3 DNA reads TGTGCCAGCACCGGGACAGGGGGCTCCGCCGGTGGCACCATATATTTT. Encoded protein: CASTGTGGSAGGTIYF.

Note on this clonotype: A read error may be the cause here, since a much bigger clone is one base away. The genes are TRBV10-3 and TRBJ1-4; D call uncertain. CDR1 is ENHRY and CDR2 is SYGVKD in the germline V gene. The CDR3 length is 14 residues. Written as DNA, the CDR3 is TGTGCCATCAGTGAAGGGTCAACTAATGAAAAACCGTTTTTT. Translating gives CAISEGSTNEKPFF.

As regards this clonotype: One base away lies a much larger clone, so this may be a sequencing read error. Because the CDR3 is missing its conserved closing phenylalanine or tryptophan, this is likely a read error. This chain uses TRBV25-1 with TRBJ1-2, with D tentatively TRBD1 (5 bases). This CDR3 has 15 amino acids. Germline V lookup: CDR1 MGHDK, CDR2 SYGVNS. The V end lost 1 base, the J end lost 6 bases, and 15 bases lay between the germline ends. This CDR3 is CASSEFMSGIDGYTS. CDR3 DNA: TGTGCCAGCAGTGAATTCATGTCAGGGATAGATGGCTACACCTCC.

Regarding this clonotype: This may arise from a read error, as a much more abundant clone is one base away. CDR3 sequence reads: CASSVALSTDMQYF. DNA for the CDR3: TGTGCCAGCAGCGTAGCTCTTAGCACAGATATGCAGTATTTT. The J gene is TRBJ2-3, the V gene TRBV9; D gene unclear. Germline assignment: CDR1 SGDLS and CDR2 YYNGEE. CDR3 length: 14 amino acids.

For this clonotype: With a much larger clone just one base away, this may be a read error. This sequence joins TRBV5-1 and TRBJ2-1; D is possibly TRBD2 (5 bases). The CDR3 totals 15 residues. CDR1 and CDR2 from the germline V gene are SGHRS and YFSETQ. This chain's CDR3 is CASSRAGSSYDEQFF. In nucleotides, the CDR3 is TGCGCCAGCAGTCGGGCGGGTAGCTCCTACGATGAGCAGTTCTTC.

This clonotype has just a few counts. V gene TRBV9 combines with J gene TRBJ2-1, with TRBD2 matching 10 bases. CDR1 is SGDLS and CDR2 is YYNGEE in the germline V gene. J was trimmed by 0 bases and V by 4 bases; bases with no gene match: 4. This CDR3 region has 16 residues. The CDR3 loop is CASSRGTSASYNEQFF. DNA for the CDR3: TGTGCCAGCAGCAGAGGGACTAGCGCCTCCTACAATGAGCAGTTCTTC.

This clonotype was seen ten or more times. J is TRBJ2-1 and V is TRBV2, with 11 bases matching TRBD2. Unmatched junction bases numbered 13, after V lost 7 bases and J lost 2 bases. The CDR3 contains 18 residues. Per the germline V gene, CDR1 is SNHLY and CDR2 is FYNNEI. CDR3 sequence reads: CASKGGGLAGGTYNEQFF. The CDR3 region has the DNA TGTGCCAGCAAGGGGGGCGGCCTAGCGGGGGGAACCTACAATGAGCAGTTCTTC. Variable domain in full (rest from reference TRBV2 and TRBJ2-1): EPEVTQTPSHQVTQMGQEVILRCVPISNHLYFYWYRQILGQKVEFLVSFYNNEISEKSEIFDDQFSVERPDGSNFTLKIRSTKLEDSAMYFCASKGGGLAGGTYNEQFFGPGTRLTVL.

This clonotype was seen repeatedly, ten times or more. The chain joins TRBV10-1 to TRBJ2-3, with D tentatively TRBD2 (5 bases). This CDR3 has 14 residues. The ends were cut back, 6 bases at V and 2 bases at J, with 12 bases in the middle. Per germline, CDR1 WNHNN and CDR2 SYGVQD (reference sequence). CDR3 DNA: TGCGCCAGCAGCCCTTCGCGGGCCACAGATACGCAGTATTTT. It is translated as CASSPSRATDTQYF.

Only a few counts were recorded for this clonotype. The CDR3 nucleotides read TGCGCCAGCAGCTTGGGCGGGACTTATGGGGCCAACGTCCTGACTTTC. Amino acids: CASSLGGTYGANVLTF. The rearrangement joins TRBV5-1 to TRBJ2-6; tentative D call: TRBD2 (6 bases). In germline, CDR1 is SGHRS, CDR2 YFSETQ. The CDR3 has 16 residues. The V gene lost 0 bases and the J gene lost 3 bases, with 10 bases spanning the gap. The full variable domain, in which reference TRBV5-1 and TRBJ2-6 provide the parts outside the CDR3, is KAGVTQTPRYLIKTRGQQVTLSCSPISGHRSVSWYQQTPGQGLQFLFEYFSETQRNKGNFPGRFSGRQFSNSRSEMNVSTLELGDSALYLCASSLGGTYGANVLTFGAGSRLTVL.

This clonotype was recorded at least ten times. The chain combines TRBV9 with TRBJ2-3; no definite D call. Germline CDR1 SGDLS, CDR2 YYNGEE. Trimming shortened V by 4 bases and J by 2 bases, and 14 bases separated the two germline ends. The CDR3 is 15 amino acids. CDR3 in DNA: TGTGCCAGCAGCCTGCAAGGGTTTGTCACAGATACGCAGTATTTT. It codes for CASSLQGFVTDTQYF.

This clonotype was seen ten or more times. The chain is built from TRBV15 and TRBJ1-5; D unclear. Trimming stripped 1 base from V and 2 bases from J, with 6 bases between. Germline-derived CDR1 and CDR2 are LNHNV and YYDKDF (reference sequence). The CDR3 loop spans 14 amino acids. This CDR3 reads CATSRAEGNQPQHF. CDR3 DNA: TGTGCCACCAGCAGAGCGGAGGGCAATCAGCCCCAGCATTTT.

This clonotype was seen repeatedly, ten times or more. CDR3 DNA: TGCAGTGCTAGATCAGCGTACTCTGGAAACACCATATATTTT. Protein product: CSARSAYSGNTIYF. The gene calls are TRBV20-1 and TRBJ1-3; no definite D call. Trimming cost V 2 bases and J 0 bases, with 8 bases left between them. CDR3 length: 14 amino acids. Germline V lookup: CDR1 DFQATT, CDR2 SNEGSKA (reference sequence).

Many counts were recorded for this clonotype. The CDR3 sequence: CSASTRGSGNTIYF. CDR3 coding DNA: TGCAGTGCTAGTACGAGGGGTTCTGGAAACACCATATATTTT. The rearrangement uses TRBV20-1 and TRBJ1-3, with a possible D match to TRBD1 (5 bases). V lost 3 bases, J lost 1 base, and 10 bases lay in between. Germline V gene data show CDR1 as DFQATT and CDR2 as SNEGSKA (reference sequence). CDR3 length: 14 amino acids.

Many counts were recorded for this clonotype. The V call is TRBV12-3 or TRBV12-4, the J call TRBJ2-7, with 8 bases identical to TRBD1. The V gene end was trimmed by 7 bases and the J gene end by 2 bases; junction bases not matched to a gene: 7. The CDR3 is made up of 14 amino acids. CDR3 in amino acids: CASKGTGVAYEQYF. CDR3 sequence (DNA): TGTGCCAGCAAAGGGACAGGTGTCGCCTACGAGCAGTACTTC.

This clonotype appeared many times. This chain uses TRBV5-4 with TRBJ2-1; unclear D gene. The V gene's germline CDR1 is SGHNT and CDR2 YYREEE (reference sequence). This CDR3 is built from 13 residues. Trimming stripped 0 bases from V and 5 bases from J, with 6 bases between. The CDR3 region is CASSLDPHNEQFF. The CDR3 nucleotides are TGTGCCAGCAGCTTGGATCCACACAATGAGCAGTTCTTC.

This clonotype appeared many times. The chain is built from TRBV20-1 and TRBJ2-7; D might be TRBD2 (6 bases). The CDR3 runs 13 residues. Looked up from germline, CDR1 is DFQATT and CDR2 is SNEGSKA (reference sequence). V shed 0 bases and J shed 9 bases, with 15 bases lying between them. The DNA for the CDR3 is TGCAGTGCTAGAGATACGGGGGAGTTCCGGCAGTACTTC. Translation: CSARDTGEFRQYF.

Notes on this clonotype: A clone one base away is much larger, so this may be a read error. The CDR3 does not end in the conserved phenylalanine or tryptophan, so this is likely a read error. V and J are TRBV20-1 and TRBJ1-5; 8 nucleotides line up with TRBD1. Germline CDR1 and CDR2: DFQATT and SNEGSKA (reference sequence). The CDR3 sequence is 13 residues long. V was clipped by 6 bases and J by 7 bases; unmatched bases: 8. The CDR3 DNA reads TGCAGTGCAATCCAGGGGGCAGGGCAGCCCCAGCATCTT. Amino acid sequence: CSAIQGAGQPQHL.